The 4 T cell receptor beta chains below all came from one sample that was sequenced in a study of CD8 T cells in ankylosing spondylitis. MiXCR was run by TCRdb on the 5' RACE reads, yielding one entry per CDR3 protein. Of approximately 46,000 distinct CDR3 sequences in the sample, more than 9.5% were seen once. The sequencing input was blood, either unsorted or a sorted T cell fraction (not recorded which). The receptors derive from a male donor with ankylosing spondylitis or in good health (not recorded which).

The sample holds many counts of this clonotype. This chain links TRBV6-6 with TRBJ2-1; D uncertain. The CDR3 sequence is 13 residues long. V dropped 5 bases and J dropped 7 bases, with 12 bases sitting between them. Germline lookup yields CDR1 MNHNY and CDR2 SVGAGI (reference sequence). This chain's CDR3 is CASSHTSRNEQFF. The DNA of the CDR3 is TGTGCCAGCAGTCACACCAGTAGAAATGAGCAGTTCTTC.

This clonotype was detected ten times or more. The V call is TRBV27, the J call TRBJ2-5; D call uncertain. Trimming left V 5 bases short and J 2 bases short, with 9 bases between. The CDR3 length is 13 residues. Germline lookup yields CDR1 MNHEY and CDR2 SMNVEV (reference sequence). This chain's CDR3 is CASSLRVQETQYF. The CDR3 DNA is TGTGCCAGCAGTCTCCGGGTTCAAGAGACCCAGTACTTC.

The genes are TRBV5-1 and TRBJ1-5, with a possible D match to TRBD1 (6 bases). Germline V gives CDR1 SGHRS, CDR2 YFSETQ. The CDR3 runs 14 residues. Trimming cost V 0 bases and J 11 bases, with 15 bases left between them. In DNA, the CDR3 is TGCGCCAGCAGCTTGGGGGGGGTCGGACAGTCCCAGCATTTT. Protein sequence: CASSLGGVGQSQHF.

The table lists this clonotype with many counts. The chain is built from TRBV3-1 and TRBJ2-7; a possible D gene is TRBD1 (6 bases). Per the germline V gene, CDR1 is LGHDT and CDR2 is YNNKEL (reference sequence). This CDR3 contains 16 residues. V was cut by 3 bases and J by 0 bases, with 15 bases left in between. The CDR3 loop reads CASSQDPGQFSYEQYF. DNA for the CDR3: TGTGCCAGCAGCCAGGACCCGGGACAATTCTCCTACGAGCAGTACTTC.